The 20 T cell receptor beta chains given below trace back to one sample, sequenced in a study of T cells in Graves' hyperthyroidism and ophthalmopathy. Amplified regions were TCR beta CDR3 sequences from RNA transcripts. During a first-round RT-PCR of the TCR CDR3, the HTBI primer set was used. Via MiXCR, TCRdb re-called the multiplex PCR reads, giving one row per CDR3 protein. The table shows roughly 380,000 distinct CDR3 sequences, with 15% to 20% occurring only once. The sequencing sample was made of blood. These receptors originate from a woman aged 40 to 50 with Graves' ophthalmopathy.

This clonotype has at least ten counts. The gene calls are TRBV12-3 or TRBV12-4 and TRBJ2-7, with D possibly TRBD2 on 5 matching bases. The CDR3 extends over 15 amino acids. V was clipped by 6 bases and J by 2 bases, with 17 bases between them. The CDR3, as DNA: TGTGCCAGCAGAGCGGACCAGGCCCCTCCCTACGAGCAGTACTTC. It is translated as CASRADQAPPYEQYF.

In its sample, this clonotype was seen many times. The chain carries TRBV5-5 and TRBJ1-2; D is perhaps TRBD1 (5 bases). Germline CDR1 and CDR2: SGHKS and YYEKEE (reference sequence). CDR3 length: 16 amino acids. Trimming removed 4 bases from V and 6 bases from J, with 22 bases in between. The CDR3 protein is CASSPRDLGIQNGYTF. DNA of the CDR3: TGTGCCAGCAGCCCCCGGGACCTCGGAATTCAAAATGGCTACACCTTC. Filled out from reference TRBV5-5 and TRBJ1-2, the complete variable domain reads DAGVTQSPTHLIKTRGQQVTLRCSPISGHKSVSWYQQVLGQGPQFIFQYYEKEERGRGNFPDRFSARQFPNYSSELNVNALLLGDSALYLCASSPRDLGIQNGYTFGSGTRLTVV.

This clonotype was observed many times. The CDR3 DNA sequence: TGTGCCAGCAGCCAAGGGTCAACCGGGGGCGTTCAGTACTTC. It yields the protein CASSQGSTGGVQYF. The chain joins TRBV3-1 to TRBJ2-4, with D perhaps matching TRBD1 or TRBD2 (6 bases each). V lost 1 base to trimming and J lost 11 bases, with 15 bases between them. CDR3 length: 14 amino acids. Germline V gene data show CDR1 as LGHDT and CDR2 as YNNKEL (reference sequence).

This clonotype appeared many times. The chain combines TRBV18 with TRBJ2-7, with D uncertain. The CDR3 contains 13 residues. The V end lost 0 bases, the J end lost 5 bases, and 8 bases lay between the germline ends. Germline lookup yields CDR1 KGHSH and CDR2 LQKENI. The CDR3 spells CASSPPSIDEQYF. In nucleotides, the CDR3 is TGTGCCAGCTCACCACCGTCGATCGACGAGCAGTACTTC.

This clonotype was detected many times. The CDR3 spells CASSVYRGLSNQPQHF. CDR3 DNA sequence: TGTGCCAGTAGTGTCTACAGGGGGCTGAGCAATCAGCCCCAGCATTTT. The genes are TRBV19 and TRBJ1-5; 9 bases are shared with TRBD1. This CDR3 is built from 16 residues. The germline V gene has CDR1 LNHDA and CDR2 SQIVND (reference sequence). Trimming removed 5 bases from V and 1 base from J; junction bases left unmatched: 6.

This clonotype was detected many times. The chain combines TRBV7-2 with TRBJ2-5; no clear D gene. This CDR3 is built from 17 residues. V was pared by 1 base and J by 5 bases, with 20 bases between. Germline CDR1 reads SGHTA; CDR2 reads FQGNSA. The CDR3 DNA reads as TGTGCCAGCAGCTTAGGGGGTATGGCAGCTCGGTGGGAGACCCAGTACTTC. As protein: CASSLGGMAARWETQYF.

The table lists this clonotype with many counts. The J gene is TRBJ1-1, the V gene TRBV6-1; D gene uncertain. CDR1 is MNHNS, CDR2 SASEGT, per germline. This CDR3 contains 15 residues. V shed 5 bases and J shed 1 base, with 14 bases lying between them. DNA of the CDR3: TGTGCCAGCAGTCCAGCGACTAGTTCGAACACTGAAGCTTTCTTT. Its translation: CASSPATSSNTEAFF.

This clonotype came up many times. The V call is TRBV6-2 or TRBV6-3, the J call TRBJ1-3; the match to TRBD1 covers 7 bases. Trimming took 4 bases from V and 0 from J; bases not matched to a gene: 12. Germline CDR1 and CDR2: MNHEY and SVGEGT. The CDR3 contains 18 residues. CDR3 protein: CASSSTGQFLISGNTIYF. The DNA for the CDR3 is TGTGCCAGCAGTTCCACGGGACAGTTCCTTATCTCTGGAAACACCATATATTTT.

This clonotype has ten or more counts. The chain employs TRBV27 and TRBJ1-1; D not certain. Germline values: CDR1 MNHEY, CDR2 SMNVEV (reference sequence). V was clipped by 0 bases and J by 2 bases, with 4 bases between them. This CDR3 spans 13 amino acids. As DNA, the CDR3 is TGTGCCAGCAGTTTATCCATAAACACTGAAGCTTTCTTT. It codes for CASSLSINTEAFF.

This clonotype came up many times. This sequence joins TRBV5-6 and TRBJ2-2; no definite D call. Germline V CDR1 and CDR2: SGHDT, YYEEEE. V lost 2 bases and J 0 bases, leaving 8 bases between the germline ends. This CDR3 region has 15 residues. CDR3 protein: CASSFQVSNTGELFF. CDR3 sequence (DNA): TGTGCCAGCAGCTTCCAGGTCTCGAACACCGGGGAGCTGTTTTTT.

The sample holds many counts of this clonotype. The chain carries TRBV2 and TRBJ2-7; D could derive from TRBD1 or TRBD2 (5 bases each). The CDR3 length is 13 residues. V gave up 8 bases and J gave up 2 bases, with 13 bases separating them. Per germline, CDR1 SNHLY and CDR2 FYNNEI. The CDR3 sequence: CASGPGRPYEQYF. The CDR3 region has the DNA TGTGCCAGCGGTCCGGGACGCCCCTACGAGCAGTACTTC.

At least ten counts were recorded for this clonotype. The chain is built from TRBV11-1 and TRBJ2-6; 7 positions agree with TRBD1. CDR3 length: 16 amino acids. Germline CDR1 and CDR2: SGHAT and FQDESV (reference sequence). The V gene end was trimmed by 5 bases and the J gene end by 1 base; junction bases not matched to a gene: 5. CDR3 residues: CASSHNRGSGANVLTF. The CDR3 coding sequence is TGTGCCAGCAGCCATAACAGGGGATCTGGGGCCAACGTCCTGACTTTC.

Ten or more counts support this clonotype. The CDR3, as DNA: TGCAGTGCCCGACAGGGGACTGGGGCCAACGTCCTGACTTTC. Amino acids: CSARQGTGANVLTF. The chain couples TRBV20-1 to TRBJ2-6, with TRBD1 matching over 8 bases. Germline CDR1 reads DFQATT; CDR2 reads SNEGSKA (reference sequence). Trimming at V came to 6 bases and at J to 2 bases, leaving 3 bases not matched to a gene. This CDR3 has 14 amino acids.

This clonotype was detected ten times or more. The chain is built from TRBV13 and TRBJ2-5, with a weak D call TRBD2 (5 bases). Germline V CDR1 and CDR2: PRHDT, FYEKMQ (reference sequence). The CDR3 loop spans 13 amino acids. CDR3 DNA sequence: TGTGCTTCGAGCGGCCAGAATGGAGAGACCCAGTACTTC. As protein: CASSGQNGETQYF.

This clonotype occurred many times. This sequence joins TRBV6-1 and TRBJ2-7; 9 bases fit TRBD1. CDR1 is MNHNS, CDR2 SASEGT, per germline. This CDR3 contains 16 residues. V was clipped by 6 bases and J by 2 bases; unmatched bases: 11. CDR3 DNA: TGTGCCAGCAGCCGGGACAGGGAGGATAGCACCTACGAGCAGTACTTC. Its translation is CASSRDREDSTYEQYF.

This clonotype occurred many times. This chain uses TRBV5-1 with TRBJ1-2; D uncertain. The V gene lost 0 bases and the J gene lost 0 bases, with 9 bases spanning the gap. CDR1 SGHRS and CDR2 YFSETQ come from the germline V gene. The CDR3 contains 15 residues. In nucleotides, the CDR3 is TGCGCCAGCAGCTTGGGGGCGGAAACTAACTATGGCTACACCTTC. Residues: CASSLGAETNYGYTF.

This clonotype was counted ten times or more. The V call is TRBV6-1, the J call TRBJ2-7; 7 nucleotides align to TRBD2. The junction had 19 bases not matched to a gene; V was cut back by 10 bases and J by 4 bases. Germline loops: CDR1 MNHNS, CDR2 SASEGT. The CDR3 contains 16 residues. The CDR3 nucleotides are TGTGCCACCAAGCGGGGCGGGGCCCAGGGTATGTACGAGCAGTACTTC. It yields the protein CATKRGGAQGMYEQYF.

The chain joins TRBV6-1 to TRBJ1-1, with TRBD1 matching 7 bases. The CDR3 loop spans 15 amino acids. In germline, CDR1 is MNHNS, CDR2 SASEGT. The V segment lost 6 bases and the J segment 3 bases; nucleotides outside the gene matches: 10. The CDR3 nucleotides are TGTGCCAGCAGCCGCTACCTAACAGGGGACACTGAAGCTTTCTTT. This translates into CASSRYLTGDTEAFF.

Many counts were recorded for this clonotype. The gene calls are TRBV28 and TRBJ2-5; TRBD2 matches 9 bases. The CDR3 covers 14 residues. From germline, CDR1 is MDHEN and CDR2 SYDVKM. Trimming cost V 5 bases and J 4 bases; bases outside gene matches: 5. CDR3 residues: CASSRLAVLETQYF. CDR3 nucleotide sequence: TGTGCCAGCAGTAGACTAGCGGTACTAGAGACCCAGTACTTC.

In this sample, this clonotype turned up many times. The rearrangement uses TRBV19 and TRBJ2-7; D might be TRBD1 or TRBD2, each matching 5 bases. CDR3 length: 16 amino acids. Germline-derived CDR1 and CDR2 are LNHDA and SQIVND (reference sequence). V was cut by 7 bases and J by 2 bases, with 21 bases left in between. CDR3 DNA: TGTGCCAGTACCCTTTCGATGGGACCGAAGACCTACGAGCAGTACTTC. Protein: CASTLSMGPKTYEQYF.